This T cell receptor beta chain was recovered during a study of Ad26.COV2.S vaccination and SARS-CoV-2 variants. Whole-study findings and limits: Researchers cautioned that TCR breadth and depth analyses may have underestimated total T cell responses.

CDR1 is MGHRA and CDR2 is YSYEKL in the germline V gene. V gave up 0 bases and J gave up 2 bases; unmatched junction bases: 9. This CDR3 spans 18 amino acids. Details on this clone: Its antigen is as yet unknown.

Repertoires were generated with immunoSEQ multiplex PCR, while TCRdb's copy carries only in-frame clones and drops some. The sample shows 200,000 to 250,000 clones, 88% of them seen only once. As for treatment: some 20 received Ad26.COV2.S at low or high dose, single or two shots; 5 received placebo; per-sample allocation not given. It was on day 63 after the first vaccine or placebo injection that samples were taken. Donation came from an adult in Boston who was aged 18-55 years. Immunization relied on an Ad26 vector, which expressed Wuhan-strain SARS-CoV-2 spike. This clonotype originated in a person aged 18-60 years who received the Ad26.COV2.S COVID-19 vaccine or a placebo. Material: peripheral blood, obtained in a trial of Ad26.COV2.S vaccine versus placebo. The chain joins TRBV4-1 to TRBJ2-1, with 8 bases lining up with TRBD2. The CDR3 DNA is TGCGCCAGCAGCCAAGAGTGGAGCGGGGGAAAACCCTACAATGAGCAGTTCTTC. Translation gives CASSQEWSGGKPYNEQFF.